This TCR beta chain was recovered during a study of regulatory T cells in long-lasting Graves disease. Construction of TCR beta libraries relied on iRepertoire HTBI primers and on Arm-PCR targeting CDR3 regions. TCRdb re-called the multiplex PCR reads with MiXCR, one entry per CDR3 protein. The sample holds some 370,000 distinct CDR3 sequences; more than 20% are singletons and the top ten take less than 25%. Time point of the sample: persistent/refractory GD, antithyroid drugs over 5 years with positive TRAb. Preparation of the TCR library used RNA extracted from PBMCs. This clonotype was picked up a small number of times. The CDR3 runs to 15 residues. The ends lost 0 bases at V and 5 bases at J; junction bases unmatched: 9. Germline V gene data show CDR1 as GTSNPN and CDR2 as SVGIG (reference sequence).

The sequences come from peripheral blood mononuclear cells (PBMCs), collected when the disease was refractory, from a patient treated with antithyroid drugs. This clonotype was obtained from a female donor with Graves disease. The chain combines TRBV30 with TRBJ2-5; 7 nucleotides match TRBD2. The CDR3 bases are TGTGCCTGGAGTGTAGGGGTGAGGGAGGGGGAGACCCAGTACTTC. Protein sequence: CAWSVGVREGETQYF.